The 7 T cell receptor beta chains below all came from one sample that was sequenced in a study of blood T cell repertoires in COVID-19. Some clones are missing from TCRdb's copy, which holds only in-frame ones; the method was immunoSEQ multiplex PCR. The table records 200,000 to 300,000 clones, 86% of them present only once. Sequences were obtained from peripheral blood. These receptors originate from a man in his thirties or forties with active or convalescent COVID-19.

The chain has TRBV5-1 and TRBJ2-3, with 7 bases aligning to TRBD1. In germline, CDR1 is SGHRS, CDR2 YFSETQ. The ends lost 0 bases at V and 4 bases at J; junction bases unmatched: 5. The length of the CDR3 is 15 residues. This CDR3 is CASSLDRGLADTQYF. The CDR3 region has the DNA TGCGCCAGCAGCTTGGACAGGGGTCTGGCAGATACGCAGTATTTT. The variable domain in full, completed from reference TRBV5-1 and TRBJ2-3, reads KAGVTQTPRYLIKTRGQQVTLSCSPISGHRSVSWYQQTPGQGLQFLFEYFSETQRNKGNFPGRFSGRQFSNSRSEMNVSTLELGDSALYLCASSLDRGLADTQYFGPGTRLTVL.

V gene TRBV3-1 (or the pseudogene TRBV3-2) combines with J gene TRBJ2-3; 8 bases match TRBD2. The germline V gene encodes CDR1 LGHDT and CDR2 YNNKEL (reference sequence). With V trimmed by 2 bases and J by 0 bases, 4 bases remained unmatched. The CDR3 spans 16 residues. CDR3 region: CASSQSGLGSTDTQYF. CDR3 in DNA: TGTGCCAGCAGCCAATCGGGACTAGGAAGCACAGATACGCAGTATTTT.

This clone was counted only a few times. This chain joins TRBV11-2 and TRBJ1-4; 10 positions match TRBD1. J lost 5 bases, V lost 5 bases, and 5 bases had no gene match. In germline, CDR1 is SGHAT, CDR2 FQNNGV. The length of the CDR3 is 15 residues. CDR3 sequence: CASSQGDRGNEKLFF. In DNA, the CDR3 is TGTGCCAGCAGCCAAGGGGACAGGGGAAATGAAAAACTGTTTTTT.

This sequence joins TRBV27 and TRBJ1-1; D possibly corresponds to TRBD1 (6 bases). CDR1 and CDR2 from the germline V gene are MNHEY and SMNVEV (reference sequence). The CDR3 is 13 amino acids. V gave up 5 bases and J gave up 6 bases, with 13 bases separating them. The DNA of the CDR3 is TGTGCCAGCAGTACAAAACAGGGAGCTGAAGCTTTCTTT. This gives the protein CASSTKQGAEAFF.

The CDR3 DNA follows: TGTGCCAGCAGCGTTGACCCGACAGGGAGCACAGATACGCAGTATTTT. This translates into CASSVDPTGSTDTQYF. The chain employs TRBV9 and TRBJ2-3; 7 bases match TRBD1. Germline CDR1 is SGDLS and CDR2 is YYNGEE. This CDR3 has 16 residues. With V trimmed by 2 bases and J by 0 bases, 6 bases remained unmatched.

The genes are TRBV19 and TRBJ1-2; 7 bases are a match to TRBD1. CDR1 is LNHDA, CDR2 SQIVND, per germline (reference sequence). The CDR3 sequence is 16 residues long. V lost 3 bases, J lost 4 bases, and 11 bases stayed unmatched. The CDR3 here is CASSIRDSLWVYGYTF. The CDR3 bases are TGTGCCAGTAGTATCCGGGACAGCCTCTGGGTCTATGGCTACACCTTC.

V and J are TRBV9 and TRBJ1-6; D gene unclear. Deletions cut 0 bases from V and 5 bases from J, with 9 bases between. Germline CDR1 reads SGDLS; CDR2 reads YYNGEE. There are 15 residues in the CDR3. This CDR3 is CASSVDLQDNSPLHF. CDR3 DNA: TGTGCCAGCAGCGTAGATTTGCAGGATAATTCACCCCTCCACTTT.